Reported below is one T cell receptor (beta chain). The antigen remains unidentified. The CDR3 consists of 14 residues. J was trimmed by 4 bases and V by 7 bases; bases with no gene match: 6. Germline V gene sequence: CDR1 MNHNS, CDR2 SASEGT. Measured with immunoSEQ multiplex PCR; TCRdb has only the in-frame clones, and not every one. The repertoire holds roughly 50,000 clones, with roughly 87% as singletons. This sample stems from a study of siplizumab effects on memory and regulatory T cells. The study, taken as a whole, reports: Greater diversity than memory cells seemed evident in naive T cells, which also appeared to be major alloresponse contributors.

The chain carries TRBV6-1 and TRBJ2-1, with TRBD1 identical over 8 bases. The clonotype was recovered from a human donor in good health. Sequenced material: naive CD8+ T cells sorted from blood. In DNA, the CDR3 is TGTGCCAGCATCGACAGGGGAATTTACAATGAGCAGTTCTTC. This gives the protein CASIDRGIYNEQFF.